Following are 10 T cell receptor beta chains from one sample sequenced in a study of blood T cell repertoires in COVID-19. Data came from immunoSEQ multiplex PCR; TCRdb stores just in-frame clones and leaves some out. This sample carries 140,000 or so clones, about 83% of them seen once, and the ten largest clones take approximately 9%. Specimen: peripheral blood. These receptors were collected from a man younger than 40 with COVID-19, enrolled during active disease.

The sample holds a few counts of this clone. The genes are TRBV19 and TRBJ1-1; 9 bases align to TRBD1. This CDR3 comprises 13 residues. Germline V gene sequence: CDR1 LNHDA, CDR2 SQIVND (reference sequence). V shed 10 bases and J 9 bases; nucleotides not matched to a gene: 12. For the CDR3, the DNA is TGTGCCACCTGGGACAGGGACGGATCCAAAGCTTTCTTT. Protein: CATWDRDGSKAFF.

The rearrangement joins TRBV19 to TRBJ1-4; 10 nucleotides line up with TRBD1. V lost 6 bases, J lost 7 bases, and 8 bases stayed unmatched. The CDR3 is 15 amino acids. Germline CDR1 LNHDA, CDR2 SQIVND (reference sequence). The CDR3 region has the DNA TGTGCCAGTAGATATACTGGGACAGGGGCTGAAAAACTGTTTTTT. Its translation is CASRYTGTGAEKLFF.

This chain links TRBV7-9 with TRBJ1-1, with a weak D call TRBD1 (6 bases). Germline V gives CDR1 SEHNR, CDR2 FQNEAQ (reference sequence). The CDR3 is 14 residues long. The V end lost 5 bases, the J end lost 0 bases, and 10 bases lay between the germline ends. CDR3: CASSATGMNTEAFF. CDR3 DNA sequence: TGTGCCAGCAGCGCAACAGGGATGAACACTGAAGCTTTCTTT.

This chain's CDR3 is CASSLRGSRPQHF. CDR3 nucleotides: TGTGCCAGCTCACTACGGGGGTCCAGGCCCCAGCATTTT. The rearrangement joins TRBV12-3 or TRBV12-4 to TRBJ1-5, with a weak D call TRBD1 (5 bases). This CDR3 contains 13 residues. Trimming stripped 8 bases from V and 9 bases from J, with 17 bases between.

This chain connects TRBV19 to TRBJ1-5; D might be TRBD1 (6 bases). CDR3 length equals 14 residues. The germline V and J ends were trimmed by 6 bases and 1 base, with 10 bases remaining between them. Germline V gene data show CDR1 as LNHDA and CDR2 as SQIVND (reference sequence). CDR3 sequence reads: CASRRTVSNQPQHF. The DNA for the CDR3 is TGTGCCAGTAGGCGGACAGTAAGCAATCAGCCCCAGCATTTT.

V is TRBV10-1 and J is TRBJ1-6, with TRBD1 matching over 10 bases. This CDR3 comprises 14 residues. The V segment lost 6 bases and the J segment 8 bases; nucleotides outside the gene matches: 4. Germline CDR1 reads WNHNN; CDR2 reads SYGVQD (reference sequence). CDR3 nucleotides: TGCGCCAGCAGCGGCGGGACAGGGGATTCACCCCTCCACTTT. It codes for CASSGGTGDSPLHF.

The rearrangement uses TRBV5-6 and TRBJ2-1; weak D call: TRBD2 (6 bases). The V gene lost 4 bases and the J gene lost 4 bases, with 15 bases spanning the gap. The CDR3 runs 15 residues. Germline V lookup: CDR1 SGHDT, CDR2 YYEEEE. The CDR3 is CASSPTGEGYNEQFF. The CDR3 DNA sequence: TGTGCCAGCAGCCCCACGGGAGAGGGATACAATGAGCAGTTCTTC.

The chain is built from TRBV10-3 and TRBJ2-7; the D is unclear. V was clipped by 2 bases and J by 1 base, with 6 bases between them. Germline lookup yields CDR1 ENHRY and CDR2 SYGVKD. The length of the CDR3 is 13 residues. The CDR3 spells CAISELGSYEQYF. The CDR3 region has the DNA TGTGCCATCAGTGAGCTCGGTTCCTACGAGCAGTACTTC.

CDR3 coding DNA: TGCAGTGCTAGTCGAGTACAGGGGGCGGTGTGGGAGCAGTACTTC. Translation: CSASRVQGAVWEQYF. The rearrangement joins TRBV20-1 to TRBJ2-7; 9 bases are shared with TRBD1. With V trimmed by 3 bases and J by 7 bases, 13 bases remained unmatched. CDR1 is DFQATT, CDR2 SNEGSKA, per germline (reference sequence). This CDR3 contains 15 residues.

This clone was counted once. The chain combines TRBV28 with TRBJ2-2, with 7 positions matching TRBD1. From germline, CDR1 is MDHEN and CDR2 SYDVKM. V lost 2 bases and J lost 4; bases outside the gene matches: 4. The length of the CDR3 is 15 residues. The CDR3 sequence: CASSLTGTVTGELFF. The CDR3 nucleotides read TGTGCCAGCAGTTTAACCGGGACAGTCACCGGGGAGCTGTTTTTT. The full variable domain, in which reference TRBV28 and TRBJ2-2 provide the parts outside the CDR3, is DVKVTQSSRYLVKRTGEKVFLECVQDMDHENMFWYRQDPGLGLRLIYFSYDVKMKEKGDIPEGYSVSREKKERFSLILESASTNQTSMYLCASSLTGTVTGELFFGEGSRLTVL.